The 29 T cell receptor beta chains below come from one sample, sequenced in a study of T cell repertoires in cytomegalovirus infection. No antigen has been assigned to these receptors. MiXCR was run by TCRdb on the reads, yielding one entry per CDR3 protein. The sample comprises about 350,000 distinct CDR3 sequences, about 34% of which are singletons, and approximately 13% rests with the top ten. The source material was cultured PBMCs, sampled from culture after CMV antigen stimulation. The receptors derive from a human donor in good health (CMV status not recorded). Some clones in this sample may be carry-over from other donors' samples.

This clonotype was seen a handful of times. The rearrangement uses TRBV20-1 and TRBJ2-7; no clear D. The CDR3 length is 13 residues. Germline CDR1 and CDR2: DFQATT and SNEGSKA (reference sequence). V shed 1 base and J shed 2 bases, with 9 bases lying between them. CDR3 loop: CSARVAVTYEQYF. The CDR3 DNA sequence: TGCAGTGCTAGAGTCGCGGTTACCTACGAGCAGTACTTC.

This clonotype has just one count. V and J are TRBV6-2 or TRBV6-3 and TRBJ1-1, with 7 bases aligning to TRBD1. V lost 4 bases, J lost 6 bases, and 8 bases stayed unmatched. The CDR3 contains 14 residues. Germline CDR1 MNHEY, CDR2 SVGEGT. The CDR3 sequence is CASSSTGFRAEAFF. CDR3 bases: TGTGCCAGCAGTTCGACAGGGTTTAGAGCTGAAGCTTTCTTT.

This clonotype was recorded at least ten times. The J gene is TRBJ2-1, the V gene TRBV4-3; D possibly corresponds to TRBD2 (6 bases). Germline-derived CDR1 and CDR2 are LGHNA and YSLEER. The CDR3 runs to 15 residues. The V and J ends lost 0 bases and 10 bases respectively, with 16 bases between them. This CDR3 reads CASSQDGGTVREQFF. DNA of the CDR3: TGCGCCAGCAGCCAAGACGGCGGGACGGTTAGGGAGCAGTTCTTC.

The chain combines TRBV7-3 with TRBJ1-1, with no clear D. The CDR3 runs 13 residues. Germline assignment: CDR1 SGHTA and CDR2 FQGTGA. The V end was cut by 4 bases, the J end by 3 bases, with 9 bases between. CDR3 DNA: TGTGCCAGCAGCTACCAAGTCGACACTGAAGCTTTCTTT. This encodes CASSYQVDTEAFF. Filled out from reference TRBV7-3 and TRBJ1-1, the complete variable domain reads GAGVSQTPSNKVTEKGKYVELRCDPISGHTALYWYRQSLGQGPEFLIYFQGTGAADDSGLPNDRFFAVRPEGSVSTLKIQRTERGDSAVYLCASSYQVDTEAFFGQGTRLTVV.

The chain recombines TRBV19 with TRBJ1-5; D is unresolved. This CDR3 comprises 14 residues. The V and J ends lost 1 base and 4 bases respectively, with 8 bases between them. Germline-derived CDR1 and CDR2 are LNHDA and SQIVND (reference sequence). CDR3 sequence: CASSIAHGNQPQHF. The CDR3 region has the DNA TGTGCCAGTAGTATAGCCCATGGGAATCAGCCCCAGCATTTT.

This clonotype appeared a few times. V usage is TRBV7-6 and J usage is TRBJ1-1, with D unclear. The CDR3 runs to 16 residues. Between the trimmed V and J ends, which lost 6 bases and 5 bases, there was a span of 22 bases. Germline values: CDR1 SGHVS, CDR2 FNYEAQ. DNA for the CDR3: TGTGCCAGCAGGCCAGAGGTGGGCGTGAGAGCTACTGAAGCTTTCTTT. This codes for CASRPEVGVRATEAFF.

For the CDR3, the DNA is TGTGCCAGTGGGTTCGGACAGGGGGCGTGGGAGCAGTTCTTC. Protein product: CASGFGQGAWEQFF. The chain has TRBV19 and TRBJ2-1; 11 nucleotides agree with TRBD1. CDR1 and CDR2 from the germline V gene are LNHDA and SQIVND (reference sequence). CDR3 size: 14 residues. The V and J ends lost 8 bases and 10 bases, in that order; junction bases with no gene match: 10.

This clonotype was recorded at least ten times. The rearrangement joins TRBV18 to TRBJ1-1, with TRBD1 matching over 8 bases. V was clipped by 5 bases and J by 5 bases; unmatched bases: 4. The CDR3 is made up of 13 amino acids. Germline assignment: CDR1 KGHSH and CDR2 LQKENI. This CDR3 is CASSSGQGTEAFF. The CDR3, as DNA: TGTGCCAGCTCATCAGGACAGGGAACTGAAGCTTTCTTT.

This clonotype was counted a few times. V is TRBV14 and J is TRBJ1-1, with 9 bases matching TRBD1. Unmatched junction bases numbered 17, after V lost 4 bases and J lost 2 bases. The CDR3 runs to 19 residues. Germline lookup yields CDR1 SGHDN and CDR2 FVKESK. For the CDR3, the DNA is TGTGCCAGCAGCCGATATCGGGGGACAGGGAGCATGGCAAACACTGAAGCTTTCTTT. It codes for CASSRYRGTGSMANTEAFF.

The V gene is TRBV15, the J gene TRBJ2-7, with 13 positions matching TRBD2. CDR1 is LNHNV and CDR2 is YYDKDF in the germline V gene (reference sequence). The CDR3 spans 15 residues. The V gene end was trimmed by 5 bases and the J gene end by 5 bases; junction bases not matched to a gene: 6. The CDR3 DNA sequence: TGTGCCACCAGCGGAAGGACTAGCGGGAGTGACGAGCAGTACTTC. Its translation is CATSGRTSGSDEQYF.

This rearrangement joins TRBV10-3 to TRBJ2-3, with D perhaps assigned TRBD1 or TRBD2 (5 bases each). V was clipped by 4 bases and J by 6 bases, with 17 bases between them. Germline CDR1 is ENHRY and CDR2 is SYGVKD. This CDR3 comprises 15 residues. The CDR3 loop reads CAISATGTRPDTQYF. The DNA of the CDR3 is TGTGCCATCAGTGCGACCGGGACCCGCCCGGATACGCAGTATTTT.

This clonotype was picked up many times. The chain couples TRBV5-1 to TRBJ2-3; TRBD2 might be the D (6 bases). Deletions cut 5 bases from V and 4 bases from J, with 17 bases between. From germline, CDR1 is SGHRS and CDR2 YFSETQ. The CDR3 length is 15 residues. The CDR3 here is CASSLREWGADTQYF. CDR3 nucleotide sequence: TGCGCCAGCAGTCTCAGGGAGTGGGGGGCAGATACGCAGTATTTT.

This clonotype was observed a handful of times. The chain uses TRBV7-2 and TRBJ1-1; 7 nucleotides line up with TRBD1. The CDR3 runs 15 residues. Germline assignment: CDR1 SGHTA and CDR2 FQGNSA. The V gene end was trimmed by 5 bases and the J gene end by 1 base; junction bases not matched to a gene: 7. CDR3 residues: CASSPPGQTNTEAFF. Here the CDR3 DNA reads TGTGCCAGCAGCCCCCCGGGACAGACGAACACTGAAGCTTTCTTT.

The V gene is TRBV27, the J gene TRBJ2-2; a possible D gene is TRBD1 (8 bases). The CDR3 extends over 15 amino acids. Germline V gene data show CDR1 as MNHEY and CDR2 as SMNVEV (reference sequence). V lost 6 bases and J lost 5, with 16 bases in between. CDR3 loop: CASSREDRVTGELFF. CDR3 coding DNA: TGTGCCAGCAGCCGGGAGGACAGGGTGACCGGGGAGCTGTTTTTT.

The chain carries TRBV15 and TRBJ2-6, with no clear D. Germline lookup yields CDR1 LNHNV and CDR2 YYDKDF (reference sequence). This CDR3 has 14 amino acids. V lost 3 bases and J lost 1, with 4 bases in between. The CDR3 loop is CATSRGSGANVLTF. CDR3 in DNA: TGTGCCACCAGCAGGGGTTCTGGGGCCAACGTCCTGACTTTC.

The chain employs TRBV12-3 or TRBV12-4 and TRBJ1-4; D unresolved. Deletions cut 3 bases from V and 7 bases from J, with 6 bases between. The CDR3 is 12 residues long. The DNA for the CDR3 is TGTGCCAGCAGTTTCGGAGGTGAAAAACTGTTTTTT. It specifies CASSFGGEKLFF.

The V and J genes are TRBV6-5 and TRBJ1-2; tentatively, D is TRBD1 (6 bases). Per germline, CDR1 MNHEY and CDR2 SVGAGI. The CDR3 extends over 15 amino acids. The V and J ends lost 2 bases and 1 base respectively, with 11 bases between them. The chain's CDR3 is CASSYLGGVNYGYTF. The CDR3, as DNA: TGTGCCAGCAGTTACCTAGGGGGGGTTAACTATGGCTACACCTTC.

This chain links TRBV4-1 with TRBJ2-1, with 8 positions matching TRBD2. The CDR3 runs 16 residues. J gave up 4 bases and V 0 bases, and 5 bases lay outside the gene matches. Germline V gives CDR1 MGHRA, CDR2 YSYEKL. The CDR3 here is CASSQDRASGYNEQFF. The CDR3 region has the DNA TGCGCCAGCAGCCAAGATAGGGCTAGCGGGTACAATGAGCAGTTCTTC.

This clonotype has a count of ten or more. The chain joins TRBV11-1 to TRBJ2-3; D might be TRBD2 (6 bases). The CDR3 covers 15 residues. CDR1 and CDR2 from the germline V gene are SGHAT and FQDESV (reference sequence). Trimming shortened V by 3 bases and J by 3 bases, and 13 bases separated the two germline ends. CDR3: CASSLNAGSTDTQYF. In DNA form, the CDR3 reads TGTGCCAGCAGCTTGAACGCGGGATCTACAGATACGCAGTATTTT.

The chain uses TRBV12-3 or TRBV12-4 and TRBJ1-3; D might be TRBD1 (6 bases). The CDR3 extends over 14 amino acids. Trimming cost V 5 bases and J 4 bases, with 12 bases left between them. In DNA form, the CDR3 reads TGTGCCAGCAGTGCCCGGACAGTGGGAAACACCATATATTTT. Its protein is CASSARTVGNTIYF.

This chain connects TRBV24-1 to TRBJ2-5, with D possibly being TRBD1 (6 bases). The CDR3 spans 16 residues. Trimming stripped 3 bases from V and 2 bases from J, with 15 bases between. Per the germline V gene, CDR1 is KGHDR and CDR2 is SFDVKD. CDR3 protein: CATSDPATGGQETQYF. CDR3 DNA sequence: TGTGCCACCAGTGATCCCGCGACAGGCGGGCAAGAGACCCAGTACTTC.

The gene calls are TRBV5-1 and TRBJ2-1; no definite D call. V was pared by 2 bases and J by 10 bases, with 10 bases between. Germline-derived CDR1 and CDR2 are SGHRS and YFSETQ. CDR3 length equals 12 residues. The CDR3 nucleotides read TGCGCCAGCAGCTTTGAGGCAGGCGAGCAGTTCTTC. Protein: CASSFEAGEQFF.

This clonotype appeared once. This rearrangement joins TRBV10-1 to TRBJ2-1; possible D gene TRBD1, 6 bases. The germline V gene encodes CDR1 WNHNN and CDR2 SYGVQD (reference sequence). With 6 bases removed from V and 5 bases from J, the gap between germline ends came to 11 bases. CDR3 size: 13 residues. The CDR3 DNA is TGCGCCAGCAGCAACGGACAGAACAATGAGCAGTTCTTC. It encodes CASSNGQNNEQFF.

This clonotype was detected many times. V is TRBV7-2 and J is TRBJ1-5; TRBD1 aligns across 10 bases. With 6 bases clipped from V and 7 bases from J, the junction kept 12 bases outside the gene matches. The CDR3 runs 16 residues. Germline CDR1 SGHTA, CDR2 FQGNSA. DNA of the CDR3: TGTGCCAGCAGACCACCCGGGACAGGGGTTTTGCAGCCCCAGCATTTT. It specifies CASRPPGTGVLQPQHF.

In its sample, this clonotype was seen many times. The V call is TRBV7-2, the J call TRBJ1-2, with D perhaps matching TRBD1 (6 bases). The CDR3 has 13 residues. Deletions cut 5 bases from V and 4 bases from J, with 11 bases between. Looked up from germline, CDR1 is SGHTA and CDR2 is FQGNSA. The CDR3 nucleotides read TGTGCCAGCAGCGCCCGACAGGCCTATGGCTACACCTTC. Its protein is CASSARQAYGYTF.

In DNA, the CDR3 is TGCGCCAGCAGACCAGGGATGCACACTGAAGCTTTCTTT. Translation: CASRPGMHTEAFF. V usage is TRBV4-1 and J usage is TRBJ1-1, with D perhaps TRBD1 (5 bases). Germline-derived CDR1 and CDR2 are MGHRA and YSYEKL. V lost 6 bases and J lost 3, with 11 bases in between. The CDR3 is 13 amino acids.

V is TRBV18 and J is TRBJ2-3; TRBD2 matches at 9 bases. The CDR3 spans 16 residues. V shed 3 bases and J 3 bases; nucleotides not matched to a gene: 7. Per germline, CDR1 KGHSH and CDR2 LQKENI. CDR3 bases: TGTGCCAGCTCACCCACCCTCAGCGGGAGGACAGATACGCAGTATTTT. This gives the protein CASSPTLSGRTDTQYF. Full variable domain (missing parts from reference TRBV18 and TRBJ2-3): NAGVMQNPRHLVRRRGQEARLRCSPMKGHSHVYWYRQLPEEGLKFMVYLQKENIIDESGMPKERFSAEFPKEGPSILRIQQVVRGDSAAYFCASSPTLSGRTDTQYFGPGTRLTVL.

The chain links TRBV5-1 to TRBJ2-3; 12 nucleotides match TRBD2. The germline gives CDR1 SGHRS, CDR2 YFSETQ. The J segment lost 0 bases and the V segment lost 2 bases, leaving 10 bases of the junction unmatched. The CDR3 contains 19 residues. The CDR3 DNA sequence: TGCGCCAGCAGCTTTAAACTAGCGGGAGGCCGCGCTAGCACAGATACGCAGTATTTT. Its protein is CASSFKLAGGRASTDTQYF. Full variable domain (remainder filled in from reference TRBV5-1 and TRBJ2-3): KAGVTQTPRYLIKTRGQQVTLSCSPISGHRSVSWYQQTPGQGLQFLFEYFSETQRNKGNFPGRFSGRQFSNSRSEMNVSTLELGDSALYLCASSFKLAGGRASTDTQYFGPGTRLTVL.

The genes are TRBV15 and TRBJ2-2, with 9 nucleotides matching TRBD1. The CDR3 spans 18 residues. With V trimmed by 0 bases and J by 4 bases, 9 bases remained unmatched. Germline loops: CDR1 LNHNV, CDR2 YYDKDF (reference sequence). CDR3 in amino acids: CATSRDRRDRDGTGELFF. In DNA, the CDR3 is TGTGCCACCAGCAGAGACCGGAGGGACAGGGATGGCACCGGGGAGCTGTTTTTT.